The TCR beta chain under discussion was sequenced for a study of shared clonotypes between healthy human individuals. At the level of the study: Donor composition was a couple of women and a few men, aged 18 to 49.

TCRdb's table, derived via immunoSEQ multiplex PCR, lists solely in-frame clones and lacks some. This table holds 2 million to 2.5 million clones, less than 95% found once. The sample was naive CD4+ T cells from PBMCs. Documented subset: CD45RA+ positively selected. The receptor comes from a man younger than 30 in good health. Some clones in this sample may be carry-over from other donors' samples.

The CDR3 loop reads CASSQATGATTDTQYF. In DNA form, the CDR3 reads TGTGCCAGCAGCCAAGCAACGGGAGCGACCACAGATACGCAGTATTTT. The chain carries TRBV4-2 and TRBJ2-3; D perhaps matches TRBD2 (6 bases). CDR1 is LGHNA and CDR2 is YNFKEQ in the germline V gene. With 1 base removed from V and 2 bases from J, the gap between germline ends came to 13 bases. This CDR3 is 16 amino acids long.